This T cell receptor (beta chain) was captured in a study of blood T cell repertoires in COVID-19. Study summary: T cells, B-cell-depleted T cells, or PBMCs provided the cDNA or gDNA that served as material.

CDR3 length: 14 residues. The V gene end was trimmed by 6 bases and the J gene end by 7 bases; junction bases not matched to a gene: 10. The germline gives CDR1 MNHEY, CDR2 SMNVEV (reference sequence). Profiled with immunoSEQ multiplex PCR; TCRdb holds only in-frame clones, not every one. The sample has about 320,000 clones, 88% seen once; the top ten hold less than 5.5%. What was sequenced was PBMCs or T cells enriched from blood (not recorded which). The receptor was derived from a young man who had recovered from COVID-19. This chain uses TRBV27 with TRBJ1-2; TRBD1 agrees at 8 bases. In DNA form, the CDR3 reads TGTGCCAGCAGGACAGGGGAAATGTTAGGTGGCTACACCTTC. Its protein product is CASRTGEMLGGYTF.